This T cell receptor (beta chain) was sequenced in a study of blood T cell repertoires in COVID-19. Germline V gene data show CDR1 as MNHNY and CDR2 as SVGAGI (reference sequence). V gave up 0 bases and J gave up 6 bases, with 12 bases separating them. The CDR3 runs 15 residues. In the source study's methods: From reference gene primer amplification, estimates of nucleated cell counts were derived. The method was immunoSEQ multiplex PCR; TCRdb's version includes in-frame clones alone and lacks a portion of them. The V and J calls and clone size were taken over from that table, and D and trimming were inferred from the DNA. The sample has 200,000 to 250,000 clones; 80% to 90% are singletons. In this sample, this clone turned up many times.

The chain links TRBV6-6 to TRBJ2-1; unclear D gene. The source material was PBMCs or T cells enriched from blood (not recorded which). This TCR was sampled from a woman aged 25-40 years with acute COVID-19. CDR3 amino acids: CASSYSIDKSNEQFF. CDR3 DNA: TGTGCCAGCAGTTACTCGATTGACAAGTCCAATGAGCAGTTCTTC.